This TCR beta chain was sequenced during a study of regulatory T cells in long-lasting Graves disease. CDR3 length: 14 amino acids. Germline V gene lookup returns CDR1 LGHDT and CDR2 YNNKEL (reference sequence). V gave up 6 bases and J gave up 0 bases, with 10 bases separating them. Regarding time point: persistent/refractory GD, antithyroid drugs over 5 years with positive TRAb. The TCR library was prepared using RNA isolated from PBMCs. This clonotype was counted a few times. Assembly of TCR beta libraries relied on iRepertoire HTBI primers together with Arm-PCR of CDR3 regions. MiXCR was run by TCRdb on the multiplex PCR reads, yielding one entry per CDR3 protein. The data hold around 430,000 distinct CDR3 sequences, with approximately 23% observed a single time.

This clonotype was sampled from a female donor with Graves disease. The chain is built from TRBV3-1 and TRBJ2-3; D unresolved. Here the sequenced sample was peripheral blood mononuclear cells (PBMCs), taken when the disease was refractory, from a patient treated with antithyroid drugs. The CDR3 DNA sequence: TGTGCCAGCAGGCAATCGACTAGCACAGATACGCAGTATTTT. It is translated as CASRQSTSTDTQYF.